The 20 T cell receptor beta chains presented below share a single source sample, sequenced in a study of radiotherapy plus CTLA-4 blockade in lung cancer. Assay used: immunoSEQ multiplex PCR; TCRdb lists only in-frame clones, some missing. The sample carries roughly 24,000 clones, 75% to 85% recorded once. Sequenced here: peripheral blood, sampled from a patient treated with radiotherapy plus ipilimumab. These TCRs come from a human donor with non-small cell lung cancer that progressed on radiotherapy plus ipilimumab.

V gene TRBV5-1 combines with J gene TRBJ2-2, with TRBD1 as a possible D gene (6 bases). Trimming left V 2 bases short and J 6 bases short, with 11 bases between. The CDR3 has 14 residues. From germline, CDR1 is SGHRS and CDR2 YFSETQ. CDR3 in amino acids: CASSFDRTAGELFF. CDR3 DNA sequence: TGCGCCAGCAGCTTCGACAGGACGGCCGGGGAGCTGTTTTTT.

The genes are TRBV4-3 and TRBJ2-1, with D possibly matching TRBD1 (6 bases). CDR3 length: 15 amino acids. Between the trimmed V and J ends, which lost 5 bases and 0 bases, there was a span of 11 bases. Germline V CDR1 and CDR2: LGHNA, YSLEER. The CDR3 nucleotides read TGCGCCAGCAGCGAGGACAGAAGCTCCTACAATGAGCAGTTCTTC. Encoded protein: CASSEDRSSYNEQFF.

CDR3: CASSLPGASNSPLHF. The CDR3 DNA reads TGTGCCAGCAGTTTACCGGGGGCTTCTAATTCACCCCTCCACTTT. The chain joins TRBV28 to TRBJ1-6, with D possibly being TRBD1 (6 bases). The germline CDR1 and CDR2 sequences are MDHEN and SYDVKM. The V end lost 2 bases, the J end lost 6 bases, and 11 bases lay between the germline ends. There are 15 residues in the CDR3.

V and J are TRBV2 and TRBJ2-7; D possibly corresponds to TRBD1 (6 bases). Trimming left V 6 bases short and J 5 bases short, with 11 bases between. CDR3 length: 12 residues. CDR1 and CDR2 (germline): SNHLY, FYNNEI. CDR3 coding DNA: TGTGCCAGCAGGGGGGCGGCGGACGAGCAGTACTTC. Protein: CASRGAADEQYF. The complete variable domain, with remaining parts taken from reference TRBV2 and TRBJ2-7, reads EPEVTQTPSHQVTQMGQEVILRCVPISNHLYFYWYRQILGQKVEFLVSFYNNEISEKSEIFDDQFSVERPDGSNFTLKIRSTKLEDSAMYFCASRGAADEQYFGPGTRLTVT.

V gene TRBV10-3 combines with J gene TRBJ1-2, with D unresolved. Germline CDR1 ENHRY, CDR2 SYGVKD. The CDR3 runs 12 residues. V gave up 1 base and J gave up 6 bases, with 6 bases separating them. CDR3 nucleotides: TGTGCCATCAGTGAGTTTACAGATGGCTACACCTTC. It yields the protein CAISEFTDGYTF.

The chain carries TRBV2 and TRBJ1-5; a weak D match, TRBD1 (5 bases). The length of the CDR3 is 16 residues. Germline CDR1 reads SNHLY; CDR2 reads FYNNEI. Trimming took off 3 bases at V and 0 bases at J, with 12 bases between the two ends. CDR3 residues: CASSEGGGYSNQPQHF. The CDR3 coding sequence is TGTGCCAGCAGTGAGGGCGGGGGATATAGCAATCAGCCCCAGCATTTT. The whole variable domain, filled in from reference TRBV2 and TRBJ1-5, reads EPEVTQTPSHQVTQMGQEVILRCVPISNHLYFYWYRQILGQKVEFLVSFYNNEISEKSEIFDDQFSVERPDGSNFTLKIRSTKLEDSAMYFCASSEGGGYSNQPQHFGDGTRLSIL.

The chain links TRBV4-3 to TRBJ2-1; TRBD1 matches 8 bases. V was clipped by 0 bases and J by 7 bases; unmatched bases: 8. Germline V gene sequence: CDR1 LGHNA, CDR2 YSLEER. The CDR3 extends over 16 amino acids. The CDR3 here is CASSQEAQGAFNEQFF. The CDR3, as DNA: TGCGCCAGCAGCCAAGAAGCGCAGGGGGCTTTTAATGAGCAGTTCTTC.

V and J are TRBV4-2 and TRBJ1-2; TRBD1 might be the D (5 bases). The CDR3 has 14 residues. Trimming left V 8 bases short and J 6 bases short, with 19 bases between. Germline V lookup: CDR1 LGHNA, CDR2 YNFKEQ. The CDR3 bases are TGTGCCAGCTCGGGGGGGAGGGAGGTAGATGGCTACACCTTC. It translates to CASSGGREVDGYTF.

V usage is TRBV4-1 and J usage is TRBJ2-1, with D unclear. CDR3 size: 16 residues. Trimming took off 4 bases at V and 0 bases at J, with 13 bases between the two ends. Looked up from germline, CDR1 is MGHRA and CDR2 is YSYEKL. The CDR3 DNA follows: TGCGCCAGCAGCCCCCTTGAGGTCAGCTCCTACAATGAGCAGTTCTTC. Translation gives CASSPLEVSSYNEQFF.

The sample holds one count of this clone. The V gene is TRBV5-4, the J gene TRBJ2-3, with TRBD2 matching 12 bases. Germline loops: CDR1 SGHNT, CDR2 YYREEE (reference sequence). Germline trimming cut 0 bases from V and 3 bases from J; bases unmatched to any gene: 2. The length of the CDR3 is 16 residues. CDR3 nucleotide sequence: TGTGCCAGCAGCTTGGAGCTAGCGGGGGGGACAGATACGCAGTATTTT. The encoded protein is CASSLELAGGTDTQYF.

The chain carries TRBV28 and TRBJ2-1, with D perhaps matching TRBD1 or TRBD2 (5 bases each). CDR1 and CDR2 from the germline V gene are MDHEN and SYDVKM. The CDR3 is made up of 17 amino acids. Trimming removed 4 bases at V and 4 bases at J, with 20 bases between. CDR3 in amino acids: CASSSRGRAKGYNEQFF. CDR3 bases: TGTGCCAGCAGTTCGCGCGGGCGGGCTAAGGGGTACAATGAGCAGTTCTTC.

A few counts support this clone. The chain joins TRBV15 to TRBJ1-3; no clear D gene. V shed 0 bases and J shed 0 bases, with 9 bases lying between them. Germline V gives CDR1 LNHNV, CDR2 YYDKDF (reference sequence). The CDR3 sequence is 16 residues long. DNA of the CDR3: TGTGCCACCAGCAGAGAGCAAGTGGGCTCTGGAAACACCATATATTTT. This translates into CATSREQVGSGNTIYF.

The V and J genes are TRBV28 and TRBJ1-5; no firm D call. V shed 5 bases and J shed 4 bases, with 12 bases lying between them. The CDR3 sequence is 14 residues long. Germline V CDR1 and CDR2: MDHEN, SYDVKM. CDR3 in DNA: TGTGCCAGCAGTCCCTACATGGAAAATCAGCCCCAGCATTTT. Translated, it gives CASSPYMENQPQHF. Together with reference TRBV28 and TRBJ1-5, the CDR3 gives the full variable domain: DVKVTQSSRYLVKRTGEKVFLECVQDMDHENMFWYRQDPGLGLRLIYFSYDVKMKEKGDIPEGYSVSREKKERFSLILESASTNQTSMYLCASSPYMENQPQHFGDGTRLSIL.

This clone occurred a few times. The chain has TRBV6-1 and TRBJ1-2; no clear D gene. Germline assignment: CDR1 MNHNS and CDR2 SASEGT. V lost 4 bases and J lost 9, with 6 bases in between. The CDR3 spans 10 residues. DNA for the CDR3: TGTGCCAGCAGTGTAGAGAGCTACACCTTC. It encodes CASSVESYTF.

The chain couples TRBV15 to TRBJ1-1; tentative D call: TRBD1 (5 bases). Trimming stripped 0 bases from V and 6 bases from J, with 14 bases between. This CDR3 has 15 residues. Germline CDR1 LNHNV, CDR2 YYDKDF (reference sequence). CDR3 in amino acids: CATSRDRGRAAEAFF. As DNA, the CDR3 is TGTGCCACCAGCAGAGATAGGGGCAGGGCCGCTGAAGCTTTCTTT.

The DNA of the CDR3 is TGTGCCAGCAGCTTACCAGGGGGTGGACAGCCCCAGCATTTT. Translation: CASSLPGGGQPQHF. This chain joins TRBV7-2 and TRBJ1-5; 7 positions agree with TRBD1. Trimming took 2 bases from V and 7 from J; bases not matched to a gene: 5. This CDR3 contains 14 residues. Germline V CDR1 and CDR2: SGHTA, FQGNSA.

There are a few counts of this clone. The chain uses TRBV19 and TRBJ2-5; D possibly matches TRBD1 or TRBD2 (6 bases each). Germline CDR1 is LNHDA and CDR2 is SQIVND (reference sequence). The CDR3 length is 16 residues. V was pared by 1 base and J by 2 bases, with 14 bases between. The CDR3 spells CASSIGGATTQETQYF. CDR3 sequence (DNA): TGTGCCAGTAGTATAGGGGGGGCAACCACTCAAGAGACCCAGTACTTC.

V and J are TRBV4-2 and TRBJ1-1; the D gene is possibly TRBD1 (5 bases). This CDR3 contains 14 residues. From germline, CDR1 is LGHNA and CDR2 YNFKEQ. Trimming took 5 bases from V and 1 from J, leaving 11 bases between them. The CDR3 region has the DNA TGTGCCAGCAGCTCACAGGACCCGAACACTGAAGCTTTCTTT. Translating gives CASSSQDPNTEAFF.

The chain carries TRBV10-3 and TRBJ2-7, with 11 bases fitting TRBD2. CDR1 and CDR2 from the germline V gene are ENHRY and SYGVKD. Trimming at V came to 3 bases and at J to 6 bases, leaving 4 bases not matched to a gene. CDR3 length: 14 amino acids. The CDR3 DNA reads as TGTGCCATCAGTGAAACAGGGACTAGCGGCGAGCAGTACTTC. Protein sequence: CAISETGTSGEQYF.

The CDR3 loop reads CASSVGGGNQPQHF. The CDR3 DNA reads as TGTGCCAGCAGCGTAGGGGGAGGAAATCAGCCCCAGCATTTT. V is TRBV9 and J is TRBJ1-5; D unresolved. The CDR3 contains 14 residues. Germline values: CDR1 SGDLS, CDR2 YYNGEE. Trimming took off 0 bases at V and 4 bases at J, with 8 bases between the two ends.